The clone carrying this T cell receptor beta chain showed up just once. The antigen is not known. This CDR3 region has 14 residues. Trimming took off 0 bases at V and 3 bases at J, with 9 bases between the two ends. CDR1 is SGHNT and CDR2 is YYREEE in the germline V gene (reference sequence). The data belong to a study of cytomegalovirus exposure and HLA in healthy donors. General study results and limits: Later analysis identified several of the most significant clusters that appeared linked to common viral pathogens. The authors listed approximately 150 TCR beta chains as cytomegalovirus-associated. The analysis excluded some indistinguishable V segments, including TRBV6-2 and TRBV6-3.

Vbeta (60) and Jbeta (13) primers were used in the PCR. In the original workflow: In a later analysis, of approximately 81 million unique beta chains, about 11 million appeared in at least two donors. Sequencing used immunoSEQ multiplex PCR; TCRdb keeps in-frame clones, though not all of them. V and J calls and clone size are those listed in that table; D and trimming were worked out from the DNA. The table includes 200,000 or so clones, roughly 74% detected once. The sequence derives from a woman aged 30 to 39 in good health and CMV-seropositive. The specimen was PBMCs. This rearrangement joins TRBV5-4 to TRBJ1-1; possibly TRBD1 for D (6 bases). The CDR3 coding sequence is TGTGCCAGCAGCTTGGGACAGGCGTACACTGAAGCTTTCTTT. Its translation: CASSLGQAYTEAFF.